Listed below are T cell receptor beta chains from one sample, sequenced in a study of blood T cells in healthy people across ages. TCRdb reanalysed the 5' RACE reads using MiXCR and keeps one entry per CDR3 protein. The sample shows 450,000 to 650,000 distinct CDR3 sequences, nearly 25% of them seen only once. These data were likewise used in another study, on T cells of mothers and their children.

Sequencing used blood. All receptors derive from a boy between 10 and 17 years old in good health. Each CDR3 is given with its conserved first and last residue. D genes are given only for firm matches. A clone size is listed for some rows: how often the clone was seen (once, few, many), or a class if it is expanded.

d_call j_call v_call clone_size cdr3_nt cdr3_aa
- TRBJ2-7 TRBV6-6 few TGTGCCAGCAGCCAGGACCTCGTTTGGTACGAGCAGTACTTC CASSQDLVWYEQYF
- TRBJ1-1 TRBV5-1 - TGCGCCAGCAGCTTAAGGGACGGTCAGGCGGAAGCTTTCTTT CASSLRDGQAEAFF
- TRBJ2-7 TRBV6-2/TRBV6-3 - TGTGCCAGCAGTTCCGCGGGCGAGGGCCACGAGCAGTACTTC CASSSAGEGHEQYF
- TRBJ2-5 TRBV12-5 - TGTGCTAGTGGTTTGTCTAGCCCGACGGAGACCCAGTACTTC CASGLSSPTETQYF
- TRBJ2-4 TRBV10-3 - TGTGCCATCAGTGAGATCGGGACCTGCGGGGACAAAAACATTCAGTACTTC CAISEIGTCGDKNIQYF
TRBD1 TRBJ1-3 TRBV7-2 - TGTGCCAGCAGCAGCTCGACAGGGTTTGCTGGAAACACCATATATTTT CASSSSTGFAGNTIYF
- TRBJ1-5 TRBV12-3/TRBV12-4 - TGTGCCAGCAGTCCTGTACAGTCTTATCAGCCCCAGCATTTT CASSPVQSYQPQHF
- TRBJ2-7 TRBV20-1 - TGCAGTGCTAGAGAAGGGATATCCTACGAGCAGTACTTC CSAREGISYEQYF
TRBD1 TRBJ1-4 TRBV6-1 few TGTGCCAGCAGTCTCCGGGGGGCAGGGGGAAGTGAAAAACTGTTTTTT CASSLRGAGGSEKLFF
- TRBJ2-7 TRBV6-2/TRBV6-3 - TGTGCCAGCACCCTGCACAGCGTATCCTACGAGCAGTACTTC CASTLHSVSYEQYF
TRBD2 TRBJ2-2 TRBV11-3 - TGTGCCAGCAGCTTAGGGGGACTAGCGAACACCGGGGAGCTGTTTTTT CASSLGGLANTGELFF
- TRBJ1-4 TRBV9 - TGTGCCAGCAGCCCCGGGCCAGAGAGAAAACTGTTTTTT CASSPGPERKLFF
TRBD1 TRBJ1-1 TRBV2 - TGTGCCAGCAGTGGGGCAGGGGGCCTGAACACTGAAGCTTTCTTT CASSGAGGLNTEAFF
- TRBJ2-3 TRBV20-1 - TGCAGTGCTAGCCTTTCCCCCTTCGGTACAGATACGCAGTATTTT CSASLSPFGTDTQYF
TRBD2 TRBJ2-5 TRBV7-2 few TGTGCCAGCGGGTGGGCGGGGGGCCAAGAGACCCAGTACTTC CASGWAGGQETQYF
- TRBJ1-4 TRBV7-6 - TGTGCCAGCAGCGAACTCCCCCGAGGTGAAAAACTGTTTTTT CASSELPRGEKLFF
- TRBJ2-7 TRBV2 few TGTGCCAGCAGGGTCCAGGGGGGGAGATTAGACGAGCAGTACTTC CASRVQGGRLDEQYF
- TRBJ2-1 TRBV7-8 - TGTGCCAGCAGCTTAGGAGGTGTGGATGAGCAGTTCTTC CASSLGGVDEQFF
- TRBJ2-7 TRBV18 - TGTGCCAGCTCACCAACGGGCGGGGGCCCTATCATATACGAGCAGTACTTC CASSPTGGGPIIYEQYF
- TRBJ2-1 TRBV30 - TGTGCCTGGATAAGGCCGGCAGGCAATGAGCAGTTCTTC CAWIRPAGNEQFF
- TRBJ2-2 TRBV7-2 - TGTGCCAGCAGCTGGTGGGGAGGGAACACCGGGGAGCTGTTTTTT CASSWWGGNTGELFF
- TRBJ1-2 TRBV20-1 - TGCAGTGCCCAGGATGGACCCTTGGATGGCTACACCTTC CSAQDGPLDGYTF
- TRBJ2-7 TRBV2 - TGTGCCAGCAGCGGGGTGGGATTTTACGAGCAGTACTTC CASSGVGFYEQYF
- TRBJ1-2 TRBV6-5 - TGTGCCAGCAGTTCGACAGTGGGGGGCTACACCTTC CASSSTVGGYTF
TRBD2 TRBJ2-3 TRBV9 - TGTGCCAGCAGCGTAGTGGGTAGCGGGGGGGATACGCAGTATTTT CASSVVGSGGDTQYF
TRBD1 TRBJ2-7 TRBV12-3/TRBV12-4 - TGTGCCAGCAGTACTAGGACAGGGCCTGAGCAGTACTTC CASSTRTGPEQYF
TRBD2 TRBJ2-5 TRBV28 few TGTGCCAGCAGGAGACTAGCGGATAGAATCTTCGGGGGCCAAGAGACCCAGTACTTC CASRRLADRIFGGQETQYF
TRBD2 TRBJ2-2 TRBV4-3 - TGCGCCAGCAGCCAAGGGGCAGCGGGGACGAACACCGGGGAGCTGTTTTTT CASSQGAAGTNTGELFF
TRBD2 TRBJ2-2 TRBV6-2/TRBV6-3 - TGTGCCAGCAGTTATAGCGGGATCCCGAACACCGGGGAGCTGTTTTTT CASSYSGIPNTGELFF
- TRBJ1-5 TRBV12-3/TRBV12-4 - TGTGCCAGCAGTTTCCGGCAGACCTATAGCAATCAGCTCCAGCATTTT CASSFRQTYSNQLQHF
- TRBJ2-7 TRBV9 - TGTGCCAGCAGCCCAACCCCGGAGGGTTACGAGCAGTACTTC CASSPTPEGYEQYF
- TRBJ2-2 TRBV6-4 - TGTGCCAGCAGTAATGGGGAGAAGGACACCGGGGAGCTGTTTTTT CASSNGEKDTGELFF
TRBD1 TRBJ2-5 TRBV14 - TGTGCCAGCCGTCGGACAGGGGAGACCCAGTACTTC CASRRTGETQYF
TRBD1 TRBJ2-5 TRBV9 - TGTGCCAGCAGCGTAGAGACAGGGATAGGAGAGACCCAGTACTTC CASSVETGIGETQYF
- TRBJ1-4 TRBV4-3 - TGCGCCAGCAGCCAAGATTCCCGGGTCTTCAATGAAAAACTGTTTTTT CASSQDSRVFNEKLFF
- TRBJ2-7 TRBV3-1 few TGTGCCAGCAGCCTCAACATCTACGAGCAGTACTTC CASSLNIYEQYF
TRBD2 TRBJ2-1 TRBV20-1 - TGCAGTGCTAGAGATACGACTAGCGGGACCGGGGTCGGTGAGCAGTTCTTC CSARDTTSGTGVGEQFF
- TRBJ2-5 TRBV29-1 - TGCAGCGTTGAACACTGGGGGGGCGCGGTTCGGTTGGCCCAGTACTTC CSVEHWGGAVRLAQYF
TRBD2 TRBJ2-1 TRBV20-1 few TGCAGTGTGCCGAGCGGGAGGGCCAATGAGCAGTTCTTC CSVPSGRANEQFF
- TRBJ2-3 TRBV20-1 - TGCAGTGGTACGCCGGGACGAGCGGATACGCAGTATTTT CSGTPGRADTQYF
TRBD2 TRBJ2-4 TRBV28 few TGTGCCAGCAGACCGTCTCGGTTAGGTAGCGGGAGGGCGGACATTCAGTACTTC CASRPSRLGSGRADIQYF
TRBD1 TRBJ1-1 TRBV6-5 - TGTGCCAGCAGTACCCAGGGGGGGTCCCGCACTGAAGCTTTCTTT CASSTQGGSRTEAFF
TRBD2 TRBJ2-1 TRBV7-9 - TGTGCCAGCAGCTTAGAGGGATCGACTAGCGGGACCTACAATGAGCAGTTCTTC CASSLEGSTSGTYNEQFF
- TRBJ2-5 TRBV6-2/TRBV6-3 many TGTGCCAGCAGTTATTTCGGCCGAGAGACCCAGTACTTC CASSYFGRETQYF
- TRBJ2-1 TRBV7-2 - TGTGCCAGCAGCTTAGAGCGTAGTGAGCAGTTCTTC CASSLERSEQFF
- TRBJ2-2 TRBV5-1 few TGCGCCAGCAGCTTGCCAGGGAGCACCGGGGAGCTGTTTTTT CASSLPGSTGELFF
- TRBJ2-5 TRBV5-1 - TGCGCCAGCAGCTCGGGGTATATACTCGAGACCCAGTACTTC CASSSGYILETQYF
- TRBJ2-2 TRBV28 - TGTGCCAGCAGGTCCTTTTACAGGGCCATCCTCTCCACCGGGGAGCTGTTTTTT CASRSFYRAILSTGELFF